This is a list of T cell receptor beta chains from one sample in a study of Ad26.COV2.S vaccination and SARS-CoV-2 variants. Sequencing was performed with immunoSEQ multiplex PCR; in TCRdb, only in-frame clones are kept and a portion is missing. Here the sample spans around 340,000 clones, approximately 86% being singletons. The material sequenced was peripheral blood, taken in a trial of Ad26.COV2.S vaccine versus placebo. The receptors were gathered from a person between 18 and 65 years old who received the Ad26.COV2.S COVID-19 vaccine or a placebo. Both conserved end residues are part of each CDR3. The D gene is left open where the match is weak. Clone size is shown for a subset of rows, as once, few, many or a class of expanded clone.

>.|TRBV6-2/TRBV6-3|TRBJ2-5|.
CASSTQWGLQTQYF
TGTGCCAGCAGCACACAATGGGGGTTGCAGACCCAGTACTTC
>.|TRBV10-3|TRBJ2-3|once
CAISEVLADTQYF
TGTGCCATCAGTGAAGTTCTAGCGGATACGCAGTATTTT
>TRBD1|TRBV5-8|TRBJ2-7|.
CAITLWQGAHEQYF
TGTGCCATAACCCTATGGCAGGGGGCCCACGAGCAGTACTTC
>.|TRBV11-2|TRBJ2-7|many
CASSLQLPNPSYEQYF
TGTGCCAGCAGCTTACAGCTACCCAACCCCTCCTACGAGCAGTACTTC
>TRBD1|TRBV28|TRBJ1-6|few
CASSQGQGNSPLHF
TGTGCCAGCAGTCAGGGACAGGGTAATTCACCCCTCCACTTT
>.|TRBV28|TRBJ2-1|.
CASLGGNEQFF
TGTGCCAGCTTGGGGGGAAATGAGCAGTTCTTC
>.|TRBV20-1|TRBJ2-5|once
CSARVGETQYF
TGCAGTGCTAGAGTGGGGGAGACCCAGTACTTC
>TRBD1|TRBV9|TRBJ2-7|.
CASSGQGSGSHEQYF
TGTGCCAGCAGCGGACAGGGGTCGGGTAGTCACGAGCAGTACTTC
>.|TRBV10-2|TRBJ1-5|few
CAISDTNSNQPQHF
TGCGCCATTTCGGACACGAATAGCAATCAGCCCCAGCATTTT
>.|TRBV30|TRBJ1-5|.
CAWSVSQGSNQPQHF
TGTGCCTGGAGTGTAAGCCAGGGCAGCAATCAGCCCCAGCATTTT
>TRBD1|TRBV18|TRBJ1-4|.
CASSPGQGIPNEKLFF
TGTGCCAGCTCTCCCGGACAGGGGATTCCTAATGAAAAACTGTTTTTT
>TRBD1|TRBV5-1|TRBJ2-3|.
CASSIMTGGPTDTQYF
TGCGCCAGCAGCATTATGACAGGGGGCCCCACAGATACGCAGTATTTT
>.|TRBV7-9|TRBJ2-7|.
CASSLFSGGEQYF
TGTGCCAGCAGCTTATTTTCCGGGGGCGAGCAGTACTTC
>TRBD1|TRBV3-1/TRBV3-2|TRBJ1-2|.
CASSQFTGVSYGYTF
TGTGCCAGCAGCCAATTCACAGGGGTCTCCTATGGCTACACCTTC
>TRBD1|TRBV19|TRBJ2-1|.
CASSGTGYDEQFF
TGTGCCAGTAGCGGGACAGGGTACGATGAGCAGTTCTTC
>.|TRBV6-1|TRBJ1-2|.
CASSELGNLYGYTF
TGTGCCAGCAGTGAACTAGGGAACCTCTATGGCTACACCTTC
>.|TRBV6-5|TRBJ2-1|.
CASSYSPFSQGQQFF
TGTGCCAGCAGTTACTCGCCCTTTTCTCAGGGGCAGCAGTTCTTC